Described below is a single TCR beta chain sequence and its context. This clonotype has just a few counts. Its antigen remains unidentified. There are no base qualities to consult, and no much larger clone falls within one base. Based on the germline V gene, the CDR1 and CDR2 sequences are SGHDT and YYEEEE. At the junction V is shortened by 2 bases and J by 11 bases; bases outside the gene matches: 25. The CDR3, cysteine through phenylalanine, is 19 amino acids long. The entry retains the CDR3 DNA only, 57 bases that are in frame from base 1. The record originates from a study of identical twins (dated by TCRdb to 2016 to 2017). Study-wide context: The study deep-sequenced TCR alpha and beta repertoires from monozygotic twins, unrelated adults of various ages and cord blood to test whether fetal clonotypes persist. To rule out contamination, replicate twin experiments were performed at different times with different library preparation protocols. Study-wide findings and limitations: Invariant T cells such as MAIT and iNKT could partly confound zero-insertion analyses, though diverse VJ usage argued against this for most clonotypes. Fewer insertions were carried by abundant cord blood beta clonotypes; a weaker similar trend was observed in young adult naive repertoires, while no such trend was observed in memory repertoires. Conclusions relied on cross-sectional statistical analysis, since the same donors could not be followed over many years. Excess twin sharing in beta out-of-frame sequences was weaker because fewer shared sequences lowered the signal-to-noise ratio. In monozygotic twins, out-of-frame TCR alpha sharing was systematically underestimated by recombination models, although the models agreed with sharing between unrelated individuals. Compared with coincidental sharing between unrelated individuals, out-of-frame TCR alpha sequences shared between twins had an excess of sequences with low generation probability.

Libraries were constructed by 5' RACE. This sample was sequenced with an Illumina HiSeq 2000. Template switching introduced a universal primer binding site; the final cDNA contained a unique molecular identifier, enabling accurate counting of TCR cDNA molecules. Specific primers in the conserved constant-segment region were used to synthesize first-strand cDNA for the TCR alpha and beta chains. To control for contamination, each cDNA library was double barcoded with a SMART-Mk sample barcode plus Illumina barcodes. TruSeq adapter sequences and Illumina sample barcodes were added in two successive PCR steps. The TCR alpha and beta cDNA libraries were sequenced on the Illumina HiSeq platform using custom primers. The study's processing was this. MiGEC was used to process raw reads and extract unique molecular identifiers, and MiXCR was used to find CDR3 positions. Recombination models were inferred per individual with the repgenHMM and IGoR tools using an EM algorithm. The tcR package in R was used for shared clonotype analysis, with sharing normalized by the product of cloneset sizes. To study raw recombination without the effects of thymic and clonal selection, out-of-frame nonproductive sequences were analyzed. TCRdb passed the public sequencing reads through fastp at Q25 and MiXCR, retaining productive beta sequences. Each entry is one CDR3 protein sequence, shown with its most common DNA and genes. TCRdb's processing, not the study's, gives the V and J calls here. Here the sample has hundreds of thousands of distinct CDR3 sequences; approximately 22% occur a single time. Together, the top ten hold around 4.4% of the sample.

All donors were healthy Caucasians. Three pairs of female monozygotic twins, all aged about 18 to 29 years, were included in the twin cohort. RNA for TCR libraries was isolated from peripheral blood mononuclear cells. In addition, the sample was reused for a study of T cells expressing NK-cell markers. From that second study: In sorted CD3+CD56+NKG2C+, CD3+CD56+NKG2C- and CD3+CD56-NKG2C+ T-cell subsets from eight or nine donors, TCR beta-chain repertoires were profiled. Seven of the eight sequenced donors were HCMV-seropositive and one was HCMV-seronegative. To restrict sorting to alphabetaTCR-expressing T cells, an anti-gammadeltaTCR antibody was added in several experiments. In five to seven donors, the dominant CD3+CD56+NKG2C+ clonotypes were among the top 10 CD8+ clonotypes and accounted for roughly 1.0-8% of CD8+ T cells. Those dominant clonotypes were again the most abundant among CD3+CD56-NKG2C+ cells in a few donors, at roughly 25-60.1%. Whether the expanded NKG2C-expressing T cell clones were specific for HCMV antigens was left unclear. The eight sequenced donors were randomly selected healthy volunteers, three men and five women. HCMV-specific IgG was detected in serum with a commercial ELISA kit to determine HCMV serostatus. Bulk peripheral blood T-cell repertoires were additionally sequenced from unsorted PBMC for six donors. MIGEC was used to demultiplex reads and group the reads by UMI, and MiTCR was used to assemble and quantify clonotypes. To remove erroneous sequences, TCR cDNA sequences were retained only when supported by two or more reads. The tcR package was used for downstream repertoire analysis, and clonotypes were matched between fractions using CDR3 nucleotide sequence together with V segment. VDJmatch was used to annotate antigen specificity against VDJdb, with one amino acid substitution in CDR3 permitted.

Sequencing was done on a sample of PBMCs. This sequence was found in a woman under 30 in good health. The V gene is TRBV5-6 and the J gene is TRBJ2-5, and TRBD2 aligns with 9 junction nucleotides. Here is the DNA: TGTGCCAGCAGCTTACGCCGGGCTAAACTAGCGGGTATCACTGCATGGCAGTACTTC. It specifies CASSLRRAKLAGITAWQYF.